The entry that follows covers one TCR beta chain sequence. These data originate in a study of blood T cell repertoires in COVID-19. TCRdb's table, derived via immunoSEQ multiplex PCR, lists solely in-frame clones and lacks some. In the table there are some 390,000 clones, 70% to 90% of which are singletons. Per germline, CDR1 MNHNS and CDR2 SASEGT. V shed 4 bases, J shed 1 base, and the junction held 9 bases outside the gene matches. The CDR3 is 16 amino acids. The receptor comes from a woman aged 55-69 years with COVID-19, enrolled during active disease. The sequenced sample consisted of peripheral blood. The genes are TRBV6-1 and TRBJ1-1, with 7 bases identical to TRBD1. CDR3 loop: CASSVREQGPNTEAFF. The CDR3 nucleotides read TGTGCCAGCAGTGTTAGGGAACAGGGGCCGAACACTGAAGCTTTCTTT.